Described below is a single TCR beta chain sequence and its context. Its antigen is as yet unknown. Assay version v3.0 of immunoSEQ was used, and it was run at survey level. Using immunoSEQ multiplex PCR, the repertoire was profiled, and TCRdb retains in-frame clones only, with some absent. The table includes about 20,000 clones, almost 95% detected once. This sample was taken from a study of long-term antiretroviral therapy in people with HIV. Study-level results: Relative to control repertoires, HIV repertoires exhibited narrower CDR3 length ranges. Drawn between about 2003 and 2017, the blood was possibly obtained under older ART regimens.

V dropped 0 bases and J dropped 5 bases, with 23 bases sitting between them. Germline lookup yields CDR1 MGHRA and CDR2 YSYEKL. The CDR3 spans 18 residues. At least two post-ART and at least one pre-ART PBMC sample were available for each donor. The rearrangement links TRBV4-1 to TRBJ2-7; a possible D gene is TRBD2 (6 bases). The sequence came from a woman aged 50 to 60 with HIV. Sequencing used unsorted PBMCs, obtained 4.4 years after starting antiretroviral therapy. The CDR3 sequence is CASSQDTSPGLGVHEQYF. Written as DNA, the CDR3 is TGCGCCAGCAGCCAAGACACTAGCCCGGGGCTGGGGGTCCACGAGCAGTACTTC.